This T cell receptor (beta chain) was recorded in a study of response to subunit inactivated influenza vaccine. Study results and caveats: Each seasonal influenza vaccination, the authors suggested, recruits few new T cells.

A remark on this clonotype: Antigen: not known.

Germline V gene data show CDR1 as DFQATT and CDR2 as SNEGSKA (reference sequence). This CDR3 spans 13 amino acids. The ends were cut back, 3 bases at V and 3 bases at J, with 11 bases in the middle. TCRdb reanalysed the RT-PCR reads using MiXCR and keeps one entry per CDR3 protein. The sample includes roughly 700,000 distinct CDR3 sequences, around 14% of them seen just once. The chain joins TRBV20-1 to TRBJ1-1; a weak D match, TRBD1 (6 bases). The sequences come from PBMCs from blood, collected approximately 12 days after vaccination. This clonotype was sampled from a middle-aged man who received an inactivated influenza vaccine. The DNA of the CDR3 is TGCAGTGCTAGCCAGGGGAGGTACACTGAAGCTTTCTTT. This translates into CSASQGRYTEAFF.